The rows below give T cell receptor beta chains drawn from one sample of a study of blood T cell repertoires in COVID-19. Using immunoSEQ multiplex PCR, the repertoire was profiled, and TCRdb retains in-frame clones only, with some absent. Here the sample spans 120,000 or so clones, over 75% being singletons. Input material: peripheral blood. Receptors originate from an elderly man with active or convalescent COVID-19. The CDR3 runs from the conserved cysteine through the conserved F or W. D genes are given only for firm matches. Some rows have no size entry. The others give once, few or many, or a class for an expanded clone.

abundance: NA; j_gene: TRBJ1-5; d_gene: TRBD1; v_gene: TRBV7-8; CDR3aa: CASSYGAGGNQPQHF; CDR3nt: TGTGCCAGCAGCTATGGGGCAGGGGGAAATCAGCCCCAGCATTTT
abundance: NA; j_gene: TRBJ1-2; d_gene: NA; v_gene: TRBV5-1; CDR3aa: CASSSNLVAYGYTF; CDR3nt: TGCGCCAGCAGCTCGAATCTGGTAGCATATGGCTACACCTTC
abundance: NA; j_gene: TRBJ2-7; d_gene: NA; v_gene: TRBV27; CDR3aa: CASSPSPYEQYF; CDR3nt: TGTGCCAGCAGCCCATCCCCCTACGAGCAGTACTTC
abundance: NA; j_gene: TRBJ2-7; d_gene: TRBD2; v_gene: TRBV7-2; CDR3aa: CASSHGGTSGELREQYF; CDR3nt: TGTGCCAGCAGCCATGGGGGGACTAGCGGGGAGCTCCGGGAGCAGTACTTC
abundance: NA; j_gene: TRBJ1-1; d_gene: NA; v_gene: TRBV6-2/TRBV6-3; CDR3aa: CASSYPPVWGGFTEAFF; CDR3nt: TGTGCCAGCAGTTACCCCCCCGTTTGGGGGGGGTTTACTGAAGCTTTCTTT
abundance: NA; j_gene: TRBJ1-4; d_gene: NA; v_gene: TRBV6-5; CDR3aa: CASSYGGGGNEKLFF; CDR3nt: TGTGCCAGCAGTTACGGGGGAGGGGGTAATGAAAAACTGTTTTTT
abundance: NA; j_gene: TRBJ1-1; d_gene: NA; v_gene: TRBV18; CDR3aa: CASSPTTSSLNTEAFF; CDR3nt: TGTGCCAGCTCACCAACCACTTCAAGTTTGAACACTGAAGCTTTCTTT
abundance: NA; j_gene: TRBJ2-2; d_gene: TRBD1; v_gene: TRBV7-3; CDR3aa: CASSLPGGRAAPGELFF; CDR3nt: TGTGCCAGCAGCCTACCAGGGGGCAGGGCGGCCCCCGGGGAGCTGTTTTTT
abundance: NA; j_gene: TRBJ1-2; d_gene: NA; v_gene: TRBV10-3; CDR3aa: CAISESASGGYGYTF; CDR3nt: TGTGCCATCAGTGAGTCGGCCTCCGGGGGCTATGGCTACACCTTC
abundance: once; j_gene: TRBJ1-2; d_gene: NA; v_gene: TRBV7-8; CDR3aa: CASSLSRAGANYGYTF; CDR3nt: TGTGCCAGCAGCCTCAGTCGCGCCGGAGCTAACTATGGCTACACCTTC
abundance: NA; j_gene: TRBJ1-5; d_gene: TRBD1; v_gene: TRBV7-4; CDR3aa: CASSYRGRDQPQHF; CDR3nt: TGTGCCAGCAGCTACAGGGGGAGAGATCAGCCCCAGCATTTT
abundance: few; j_gene: TRBJ1-2; d_gene: TRBD1; v_gene: TRBV19; CDR3aa: CASSPDRGNYGYTF; CDR3nt: TGTGCCAGTAGTCCAGACAGGGGGAACTATGGCTACACCTTC
abundance: NA; j_gene: TRBJ2-7; d_gene: NA; v_gene: TRBV11-2; CDR3aa: CASSLAGAPYEQYF; CDR3nt: TGTGCCAGCAGCTTAGCTGGGGCGCCCTACGAGCAGTACTTC
abundance: NA; j_gene: TRBJ2-5; d_gene: NA; v_gene: TRBV10-3; CDR3aa: CAISVLREETQYF; CDR3nt: TGTGCCATCAGCGTACTCAGGGAAGAGACCCAGTACTTC
abundance: NA; j_gene: TRBJ1-6; d_gene: NA; v_gene: TRBV5-6; CDR3aa: CASSQTRFPLHF; CDR3nt: TGTGCCAGCAGCCAGACTCGATTCCCCCTCCACTTT
abundance: NA; j_gene: TRBJ1-5; d_gene: NA; v_gene: TRBV2; CDR3aa: CASAYQGSNQPQHF; CDR3nt: TGTGCCAGCGCCTATCAGGGTAGCAATCAGCCCCAGCATTTT
abundance: NA; j_gene: TRBJ1-4; d_gene: TRBD1; v_gene: TRBV29-1; CDR3aa: CSVRDSPNEKLFF; CDR3nt: TGCAGCGTCAGGGACAGCCCTAATGAAAAACTGTTTTTT
abundance: NA; j_gene: TRBJ2-6; d_gene: NA; v_gene: TRBV15; CDR3aa: CATSRAGSSGANVLTF; CDR3nt: TGTGCCACCAGCAGAGCGGGAAGCTCTGGGGCCAACGTCCTGACTTTC
abundance: once; j_gene: TRBJ2-1; d_gene: NA; v_gene: TRBV7-8; CDR3aa: CASAGTQGTYNEQFF; CDR3nt: TGTGCCAGCGCGGGGACCCAGGGAACCTACAATGAGCAGTTCTTC
abundance: NA; j_gene: TRBJ2-1; d_gene: TRBD2; v_gene: TRBV27; CDR3aa: CASSLQLAGGYNEQFF; CDR3nt: TGTGCCAGCAGTTTACAGCTAGCGGGGGGGTACAATGAGCAGTTCTTC
abundance: NA; j_gene: TRBJ2-1; d_gene: TRBD2; v_gene: TRBV6-2/TRBV6-3; CDR3aa: CASSAWGLADNEQFF; CDR3nt: TGTGCCAGCAGTGCATGGGGACTAGCGGACAATGAGCAGTTCTTC
abundance: NA; j_gene: TRBJ2-5; d_gene: NA; v_gene: TRBV5-1; CDR3aa: CASSSDVQGGQETQYF; CDR3nt: TGCGCCAGCAGCTCAGACGTACAGGGTGGGCAAGAGACCCAGTACTTC